Listed here are 28 T cell receptor beta chains from one sample, sequenced in a study of shared clonotypes between healthy human individuals. Data came from immunoSEQ multiplex PCR; TCRdb stores just in-frame clones and leaves some out. Of around 1,100,000 clones in the sample, approximately 77% were seen once. The sequencing sample was made of memory CD4+ T cells from PBMCs. Subset specified: CD45RA-negative fraction. The receptors originated from a man aged 18 to 35 in good health. Some clones in this sample may be carry-over from other donors' samples.

The sample holds many counts of this clone. The chain joins TRBV9 to TRBJ2-7, with D possibly being TRBD1 (6 bases). The CDR3 is 15 residues long. Germline CDR1 reads SGDLS; CDR2 reads YYNGEE. The germline V and J ends were trimmed by 3 bases and 5 bases, with 18 bases remaining between them. In DNA form, the CDR3 reads TGTGCCAGCAGCGCCCGGGACAATCCCTGGGACGAGCAGTACTTC. Translating it yields CASSARDNPWDEQYF.

This clone was detected ten times or more. Different DNA sequences within this sample yield the same CDR3. The V and J genes are TRBV11-2 and TRBJ2-7; maybe TRBD2 (6 bases). Germline values: CDR1 SGHAT, CDR2 FQNNGV. CDR3 length equals 12 residues. V gave up 3 bases and J gave up 3 bases, with 6 bases separating them. In DNA form, the CDR3 reads TGTGCCAGCAGCTTTAGCGGCTACGAGCAGTACTTC. Amino acid sequence: CASSFSGYEQYF.

The chain combines TRBV5-4 with TRBJ2-2; 11 positions match TRBD1. This CDR3 contains 18 residues. Trimming removed 4 bases from V and 2 bases from J; junction bases left unmatched: 10. Looked up from germline, CDR1 is SGHNT and CDR2 is YYREEE (reference sequence). The DNA for the CDR3 is TGTGCCAGCAGCCTTCCGCAAGGACAGGGGGCAAACACCGGGGAGCTGTTTTTT. Its translation is CASSLPQGQGANTGELFF.

The rearrangement links TRBV4-2 to TRBJ2-7; the D gene is possibly TRBD1 (6 bases). Looked up from germline, CDR1 is LGHNA and CDR2 is YNFKEQ. This CDR3 spans 18 amino acids. Trimming took off 0 bases at V and 8 bases at J, with 26 bases between the two ends. The CDR3 nucleotides read TGTGCCAGCAGCCAAGAGGCCTTATCGGCCAGGGGACCTTCGAAGCAGTACTTC. Translating gives CASSQEALSARGPSKQYF.

This clone was seen only once. The V and J genes are TRBV27 and TRBJ2-3; 8 nucleotides line up with TRBD2. There are 18 residues in the CDR3. Per germline, CDR1 MNHEY and CDR2 SMNVEV (reference sequence). Trimming at V came to 4 bases and at J to 0 bases, leaving 12 bases not matched to a gene. CDR3 sequence reads: CASSSPRSGVFSTDTQYF. For the CDR3, the DNA is TGTGCCAGCAGTTCACCCCGTAGCGGGGTCTTTAGCACAGATACGCAGTATTTT.

This clone occurred a few times. The chain is built from TRBV14 and TRBJ2-2, with D perhaps TRBD1 or TRBD2 (5 bases each). Germline CDR1 and CDR2: SGHDN and FVKESK. There are 15 residues in the CDR3. Trimming removed 3 bases at V and 2 bases at J, with 10 bases between. CDR3 in DNA: TGTGCCAGCAGCCATGACAGACTAAACACCGGGGAGCTGTTTTTT. Its protein product is CASSHDRLNTGELFF. Filled out from reference TRBV14 and TRBJ2-2, the complete variable domain reads EAGVTQFPSHSVIEKGQTVTLRCDPISGHDNLYWYRRVMGKEIKFLLHFVKESKQDESGMPNNRFLAERTGGTYSTLKVQPAELEDSGVYFCASSHDRLNTGELFFGEGSRLTVL.

The rearrangement links TRBV19 to TRBJ1-1, with D possibly TRBD1 on 6 matching bases. The CDR3 extends over 19 amino acids. V dropped 1 base and J dropped 1 base, with 22 bases sitting between them. CDR1 and CDR2 (germline): LNHDA, SQIVND (reference sequence). The DNA for the CDR3 is TGTGCCAGTAGTATAGCGGTCCCCAGGGGCTTTATCAAGAACACTGAAGCTTTCTTT. Translated, it gives CASSIAVPRGFIKNTEAFF. The entire variable domain, with the rest obtained from reference TRBV19 and TRBJ1-1, is as follows: DGGITQSPKYLFRKEGQNVTLSCEQNLNHDAMYWYRQDPGQGLRLIYYSQIVNDFQKGDIAEGYSVSREKKESFPLTVTSAQKNPTAFYLCASSIAVPRGFIKNTEAFFGQGTRLTVV.

The gene calls are TRBV29-1 and TRBJ2-4; D unresolved. The CDR3 totals 13 residues. Germline V gives CDR1 SQVTM, CDR2 ANQGSEA. The ends were cut back, 1 base at V and 1 base at J, with 5 bases in the middle. The CDR3 coding sequence is TGCAGCGTTGAAGGGACCGCCAAAAACATTCAGTACTTC. It translates to CSVEGTAKNIQYF.

V usage is TRBV25-1 and J usage is TRBJ2-7; tentative D call: TRBD1 (5 bases). V lost 3 bases and J 6 bases, leaving 12 bases between the germline ends. There are 13 residues in the CDR3. Looked up from germline, CDR1 is MGHDK and CDR2 is SYGVNS. The CDR3 DNA is TGTGCCAGCAGTGACCAGGGTATCGGCGAGCAGTACTTC. Its translation is CASSDQGIGEQYF.

The chain links TRBV25-1 to TRBJ1-4, with 8 bases fitting TRBD1. The CDR3 is 14 residues long. Germline V gene data show CDR1 as MGHDK and CDR2 as SYGVNS. V lost 2 bases, J lost 12 bases, and 8 bases stayed unmatched. The CDR3 reads CASSEQDRDRELFF. The CDR3, as DNA: TGTGCCAGCAGTGAACAGGACAGGGATCGGGAACTGTTTTTT.

The gene calls are TRBV28 and TRBJ2-2; D is unclear. V was shortened by 6 bases and J by 6 bases, with 11 bases between the two germline ends. The CDR3 has 13 amino acids. Germline V gene lookup returns CDR1 MDHEN and CDR2 SYDVKM. CDR3 nucleotides: TGTGCCAGCAGGCTAAGGTCCTCCGGGGAGCTGTTTTTT. Translated, it gives CASRLRSSGELFF.

The rearrangement joins TRBV5-1 to TRBJ2-7; D remains ambiguous. Trimming took off 4 bases at V and 4 bases at J, with 21 bases between the two ends. The CDR3 runs to 16 residues. The germline V gene encodes CDR1 SGHRS and CDR2 YFSETQ. CDR3 bases: TGCGCCAGCAGCCCCGACCACTGGACGGAGAGGTACGAGCAGTACTTC. Amino acid sequence: CASSPDHWTERYEQYF.

This clone was counted once. The chain is built from TRBV2 and TRBJ2-5; D is uncertain. This CDR3 region has 14 residues. Trimming removed 5 bases from V and 5 bases from J, with 15 bases in between. Germline values: CDR1 SNHLY, CDR2 FYNNEI. DNA of the CDR3: TGTGCCAGCAGTCAGACCTCAGCTTGGGAGACCCAGTACTTC. It yields the protein CASSQTSAWETQYF.

This chain joins TRBV9 and TRBJ2-5; D may match TRBD1 or TRBD2 (5 bases each). The ends were cut back, 3 bases at V and 3 bases at J, with 15 bases in the middle. CDR1 and CDR2 (germline): SGDLS, YYNGEE. This CDR3 spans 15 amino acids. The CDR3 here is CASSAGWGREETQYF. For the CDR3, the DNA is TGTGCCAGCAGCGCGGGGTGGGGGAGAGAAGAGACCCAGTACTTC. Filled out from reference TRBV9 and TRBJ2-5, the complete variable domain reads DSGVTQTPKHLITATGQRVTLRCSPRSGDLSVYWYQQSLDQGLQFLIQYYNGEERAKGNILERFSAQQFPDLHSELNLSSLELGDSALYFCASSAGWGREETQYFGPGTRLLVL.

The chain uses TRBV10-2 and TRBJ1-1; tentative D call: TRBD1 (6 bases). The CDR3 loop spans 15 amino acids. Germline V gene lookup returns CDR1 WSHSY and CDR2 SAAADI. With 4 bases removed from V and 5 bases from J, the gap between germline ends came to 17 bases. The CDR3 DNA sequence: TGCGCCAGCAGTGTGGGGGGCGGGGGTGTTACTGAAGCTTTCTTT. Amino acid sequence: CASSVGGGGVTEAFF.

This clone was seen once. A read error may explain this, as a much larger clone is one base away. V usage is TRBV11-2 and J usage is TRBJ1-1; 12 bases match TRBD1. Germline CDR1 is SGHAT and CDR2 is FQNNGV. The CDR3 loop spans 15 amino acids. The CDR3 region has the DNA TGTGCCAGCAGCACCTGGGGGACAGGGGGCACTGAATCTTTCTTT. Its translation: CASSTWGTGGTESFF.

This clone was seen many times. The CDR3 loop is CASSPWAAEALNTEAFF. CDR3 DNA: TGTGCCAGCTCACCATGGGCAGCGGAAGCCTTGAACACTGAAGCTTTCTTT. The gene calls are TRBV18 and TRBJ1-1, with D uncertain. From germline, CDR1 is KGHSH and CDR2 LQKENI. The CDR3 has 17 residues. The V and J ends lost 2 bases and 0 bases respectively, with 16 bases between them.

This chain connects TRBV5-1 to TRBJ1-5; D not certain. Germline V gene data show CDR1 as SGHRS and CDR2 as YFSETQ. The CDR3 has 15 amino acids. The V end was cut by 5 bases, the J end by 4 bases, with 16 bases between. CDR3 loop: CASSSGRGRNQPQHF. The CDR3 nucleotides are TGCGCCAGCAGTTCCGGGAGAGGGAGGAATCAGCCCCAGCATTTT.

The rearrangement joins TRBV29-1 to TRBJ2-7, with no clear D. Germline lookup yields CDR1 SQVTM and CDR2 ANQGSEA. Trimming removed 5 bases from V and 0 bases from J, with 11 bases in between. The CDR3 contains 13 residues. This CDR3 reads CSVYRPLSYEQYF. CDR3 sequence (DNA): TGCAGCGTTTATAGACCGCTCTCCTACGAGCAGTACTTC.

This chain joins TRBV14 and TRBJ1-3, with 7 bases identical to TRBD1. V lost 2 bases, J lost 1 base, and 11 bases stayed unmatched. The V gene's germline CDR1 is SGHDN and CDR2 FVKESK. The CDR3 consists of 18 residues. The chain's CDR3 is CASSQRTGPVNSGNTIYF. The CDR3 nucleotides are TGTGCCAGCAGCCAAAGGACAGGTCCCGTTAATTCTGGAAACACCATATATTTT.

The chain combines TRBV10-3 with TRBJ2-2, with TRBD2 as a possible D gene (6 bases). Germline V gene data show CDR1 as ENHRY and CDR2 as SYGVKD. Trimming stripped 10 bases from V and 4 bases from J, with 16 bases between. This CDR3 has 14 residues. CDR3 in amino acids: CATKVAEGTGELFF. The CDR3 DNA reads TGTGCCACGAAAGTAGCGGAGGGCACCGGGGAGCTGTTTTTT.

The chain has TRBV5-4 and TRBJ1-2, with 12 bases lining up with TRBD1. The junction had 8 bases not matched to a gene; V was cut back by 4 bases and J by 7 bases. CDR1 and CDR2 (germline): SGHNT, YYREEE (reference sequence). This CDR3 has 15 residues. The CDR3 loop is CASSIRDRGPVGYTF. CDR3 bases: TGTGCCAGCAGCATCCGGGACAGGGGGCCGGTTGGCTACACCTTC.

This sequence joins TRBV7-9 and TRBJ1-1; D gene uncertain. V dropped 4 bases and J dropped 1 base, with 13 bases sitting between them. Germline V lookup: CDR1 SEHNR, CDR2 FQNEAQ (reference sequence). This CDR3 has 15 residues. The CDR3 here is CASSSRVSGNTEAFF. The CDR3 nucleotides read TGTGCCAGCAGCTCGCGGGTTTCTGGGAACACTGAAGCTTTCTTT.

V and J are TRBV6-1 and TRBJ2-7; 7 bases are shared with TRBD2. Germline trimming cut 7 bases from V and 7 bases from J; bases unmatched to any gene: 10. The CDR3 has 13 residues. The V gene's germline CDR1 is MNHNS and CDR2 SASEGT. The CDR3 nucleotides read TGTGCCAGCAATCGGGACTACCCAGGAGAGCAGTACTTC. It translates to CASNRDYPGEQYF.

The CDR3 nucleotides read TGTGCCAGCAGTTTTACGACAGGTGACTATGGCTACACCTTC. Protein product: CASSFTTGDYGYTF. The chain has TRBV2 and TRBJ1-2, with D maybe TRBD1 (6 bases). This CDR3 has 14 amino acids. V was cut by 5 bases and J by 3 bases, with 13 bases left in between. Germline CDR1 and CDR2: SNHLY and FYNNEI.

About this clone itself: It may be a read error: a sequence one base away is much more abundant. Additional DNA sequences in this sample encode the identical CDR3. Written as DNA, the CDR3 is TGTGCCAGCAGCTTGGGCGGGAGCACAGATACGCAGTATTTT. Protein product: CASSLGGSTDTQYF. The rearrangement uses TRBV11-2 and TRBJ2-3, with TRBD2 as a possible D gene (5 bases). Germline V gene data show CDR1 as SGHAT and CDR2 as FQNNGV. This CDR3 has 14 amino acids. Trimming removed 3 bases at V and 0 bases at J, with 7 bases between.

The V call is TRBV10-1, the J call TRBJ2-3, with D possibly being TRBD1 (5 bases). CDR1 is WNHNN, CDR2 SYGVQD, per germline (reference sequence). With 6 bases removed from V and 3 bases from J, the gap between germline ends came to 10 bases. CDR3 length: 13 amino acids. This CDR3 reads CASRPQGTDTQYF. CDR3 coding DNA: TGCGCCAGCAGACCCCAGGGAACAGATACGCAGTATTTT.

The V and J genes are TRBV11-3 and TRBJ2-3; 7 bases map to TRBD2. The germline V gene has CDR1 SGHNT and CDR2 YENEEA. V shed 5 bases, J shed 6 bases, and the junction held 11 bases outside the gene matches. CDR3 size: 15 residues. CDR3 nucleotides: TGTGCCAGCAGCCCCGGCGGGGGTAGTGTGGATACGCAGTATTTT. It is translated as CASSPGGGSVDTQYF.